This T cell receptor (beta chain) was identified during a study of human T cells and chemical hapten exposure. Across the whole study: Donors were sensitized with 2% DPC on the upper inner arm.

Original data processing: Sample TCR counts, which ranged from roughly 20,000 to 690,600, had a median of roughly 100,000. TCRdb reprocessed the RACE reads with MiXCR, giving one entry per CDR3 protein. The V and J calls come from TCRdb's annotation, not from the publication. The table includes 40,000 or so distinct CDR3 sequences, approximately 9.5% detected once. As to time point: patch test 2, 6 weeks after DPC sensitization. Regarding treatment: therapeutic diphenylcyclopropenone sensitization with weekly scalp DPC. Researchers extracted total RNA from unfractionated whole blood. Drawing of blood took place ahead of applying each patch test. CDR1 is SNHLY, CDR2 FYNNEI, per germline. V gave up 6 bases and J gave up 8 bases, with 7 bases separating them. This CDR3 spans 10 amino acids. This clonotype was seen at least ten times.

This rearrangement joins TRBV2 to TRBJ1-2; the D is unclear. This TCR was recovered from a woman in her 30s with alopecia areata. Some clones in this sample may be carry-over from other donors' samples. The specimen was whole blood, collected in connection with sensitization to the hapten diphenylcyclopropenone (DPC). The CDR3 DNA is TGTGCCAGCAGATTGGAGGGCTACACCTTC. Its translation is CASRLEGYTF.